Below are 32 T cell receptor beta chains sequenced from a single sample in a study of cytomegalovirus exposure and HLA in healthy donors. The PCR used 60 Vbeta and 13 Jbeta primers. Here immunoSEQ multiplex PCR was the method, and the copy in TCRdb shows in-frame clones only, minus some. The sample has some 85,000 clones, around three quarters seen once. The specimen sequenced was PBMCs. The receptors originated from a middle-aged man in good health and CMV-seronegative.

The chain joins TRBV7-6 to TRBJ2-3, with D perhaps matching TRBD2 (6 bases). Germline assignment: CDR1 SGHVS and CDR2 FNYEAQ. The CDR3 loop spans 16 amino acids. V lost 4 bases and J 4 bases, leaving 18 bases between the germline ends. The CDR3 sequence is CASSYGRGRGPDTQYF. For the CDR3, the DNA is TGTGCCAGCAGCTACGGACGTGGGCGGGGCCCAGATACGCAGTATTTT.

This clone has only a few counts. The gene calls are TRBV12-5 and TRBJ1-3, with D tentatively TRBD1 (6 bases). Germline lookup yields CDR1 LGHNT and CDR2 FRNRAP. The CDR3 consists of 16 residues. Trimming shortened V by 0 bases and J by 4 bases, and 13 bases separated the two germline ends. The CDR3 DNA sequence: TGTGCTAGTGGTTTGGTACTGTCAGGGGTCGGAAACACCATATATTTT. This codes for CASGLVLSGVGNTIYF.

This chain's CDR3 is CAISESILGGNTEAFF. The CDR3 region has the DNA TGTGCCATCAGTGAGTCGATCTTGGGGGGGAACACTGAAGCTTTCTTT. The gene calls are TRBV10-3 and TRBJ1-1; maybe TRBD1 (5 bases). Germline V gene data show CDR1 as ENHRY and CDR2 as SYGVKD. This CDR3 region has 16 residues. V shed 0 bases and J shed 1 base, with 12 bases lying between them.

V gene TRBV6-5 combines with J gene TRBJ2-3; unclear D gene. V shed 5 bases and J shed 6 bases, with 9 bases lying between them. The CDR3 extends over 12 amino acids. From germline, CDR1 is MNHEY and CDR2 SVGAGI. The DNA for the CDR3 is TGTGCCAGCAGTCCTTACAAGGATACGCAGTATTTT. Translating gives CASSPYKDTQYF.

This sequence joins TRBV10-3 and TRBJ1-1; maybe TRBD1 (5 bases). V lost 8 bases and J 4 bases, leaving 11 bases between the germline ends. CDR3 length equals 12 residues. Germline lookup yields CDR1 ENHRY and CDR2 SYGVKD. The CDR3 here is CAIRDRVTEAFF. Here the CDR3 DNA reads TGTGCCATCCGCGACAGAGTCACTGAAGCTTTCTTT.

The chain recombines TRBV5-8 with TRBJ1-6, with D unresolved. The germline V and J ends were trimmed by 5 bases and 0 bases, with 9 bases remaining between them. This CDR3 is built from 15 residues. Per the germline V gene, CDR1 is SGHTS and CDR2 is YDEGEE. CDR3 bases: TGTGCCAGCAGGAGCGAGAGCTCCTATAATTCACCCCTCCACTTT. This encodes CASRSESSYNSPLHF.

The table lists this clone with a few counts. This chain links TRBV4-2 with TRBJ2-5; 10 bases fit TRBD2. The germline V gene encodes CDR1 LGHNA and CDR2 YNFKEQ. The V segment lost 1 base and the J segment 1 base; nucleotides outside the gene matches: 6. The CDR3 totals 17 residues. The CDR3 DNA is TGTGCCAGCAGCCAAGGTCCGGAGCGGGGGGGCCAAGAGACCCAGTACTTC. Its protein is CASSQGPERGGQETQYF.

The J gene is TRBJ1-1, the V gene TRBV5-1, with TRBD1 as a possible D gene (5 bases). Between the trimmed V and J ends, which lost 5 bases and 0 bases, there was a span of 20 bases. The CDR3 has 17 amino acids. Germline V gene lookup returns CDR1 SGHRS and CDR2 YFSETQ. CDR3 in DNA: TGCGCCAGCAGACTGGAACCCTCAGGGCAGATGAACACTGAAGCTTTCTTT. Its translation: CASRLEPSGQMNTEAFF.

This clone was detected only a few times. The genes are TRBV5-1 and TRBJ1-3; D perhaps matches TRBD1 (5 bases). Looked up from germline, CDR1 is SGHRS and CDR2 is YFSETQ. V was trimmed by 1 base and J by 8 bases, leaving 7 bases between them. This CDR3 is 12 amino acids long. The CDR3 protein is CASSLQGDTIYF. The CDR3 bases are TGCGCCAGCAGCTTGCAAGGGGACACCATATATTTT.

The chain has TRBV2 and TRBJ1-2; D is possibly TRBD1 (6 bases). Trimming left V 7 bases short and J 7 bases short, with 10 bases between. Germline V CDR1 and CDR2: SNHLY, FYNNEI. The CDR3 runs 11 residues. CDR3 DNA sequence: TGTGCCAGCACGAGGGGGGGTGGCTACACCTTC. As protein: CASTRGGGYTF.

This chain uses TRBV5-1 with TRBJ1-3; no reliable D call. This CDR3 is built from 13 residues. The V end was cut by 4 bases, the J end by 3 bases, with 8 bases between. CDR1 and CDR2 from the germline V gene are SGHRS and YFSETQ. CDR3 sequence (DNA): TGCGCCAGCAGCCCCCCGGTTGGAAACACCATATATTTT. Protein: CASSPPVGNTIYF.

V and J are TRBV11-2 and TRBJ2-7, with 8 bases lining up with TRBD2. Germline lookup yields CDR1 SGHAT and CDR2 FQNNGV. The junction had 14 bases not matched to a gene; V was cut back by 7 bases and J by 6 bases. The CDR3 is made up of 15 amino acids. The CDR3 is CASTFFSTSEGEQYF. In DNA, the CDR3 is TGTGCCAGCACCTTTTTCTCGACTAGCGAGGGCGAGCAGTACTTC.

The rearrangement links TRBV30 to TRBJ2-2, with 14 bases aligning to TRBD2. Looked up from germline, CDR1 is GTSNPN and CDR2 is SVGIG (reference sequence). Germline trimming cut 3 bases from V and 3 bases from J; bases unmatched to any gene: 0. This CDR3 is 15 amino acids long. DNA for the CDR3: TGTGCCTGGAGGACTAGCGGGGGGGACACCGGGGAGCTGTTTTTT. Amino acids: CAWRTSGGDTGELFF.

V gene TRBV28 combines with J gene TRBJ1-5, with 7 bases fitting TRBD1. Trimming removed 7 bases from V and 3 bases from J; junction bases left unmatched: 12. Germline CDR1 reads MDHEN; CDR2 reads SYDVKM. This CDR3 region has 16 residues. The CDR3 spells CASTPRVQGFNQPQHF. The CDR3, as DNA: TGTGCCAGCACCCCAAGGGTACAGGGGTTCAATCAGCCCCAGCATTTT. Full variable domain (remainder filled in from reference TRBV28 and TRBJ1-5): DVKVTQSSRYLVKRTGEKVFLECVQDMDHENMFWYRQDPGLGLRLIYFSYDVKMKEKGDIPEGYSVSREKKERFSLILESASTNQTSMYLCASTPRVQGFNQPQHFGDGTRLSIL.

The rearrangement links TRBV5-1 to TRBJ1-4; D gene ambiguous. With 2 bases removed from V and 3 bases from J, the gap between germline ends came to 11 bases. Germline CDR1 SGHRS, CDR2 YFSETQ. The CDR3 is 15 amino acids. CDR3 bases: TGCGCCAGCAGCTTTCAGCGGTCGGCTAATGAAAAACTGTTTTTT. Its translation is CASSFQRSANEKLFF.

There are a few counts of this clone. This chain connects TRBV5-1 to TRBJ1-1; 9 bases map to TRBD1. Germline CDR1 SGHRS, CDR2 YFSETQ. CDR3 size: 14 residues. The junction had 12 bases not matched to a gene; V was cut back by 2 bases and J by 13 bases. CDR3 nucleotide sequence: TGCGCCAGCAGCTTTGAATCCGGGACAGGGTTGGGTTTCTTT. It codes for CASSFESGTGLGFF.

CDR3 bases: TGCAGCGTAGGCGACGCTGGCCAGACAAACTATGGCTACACCTTC. Its protein is CSVGDAGQTNYGYTF. V and J are TRBV29-1 and TRBJ1-2; D gene ambiguous. The CDR3 covers 15 residues. Germline CDR1 is SQVTM and CDR2 is ANQGSEA. V was cut by 6 bases and J by 2 bases, with 19 bases left in between.

The chain is built from TRBV28 and TRBJ2-5; no clear D. The J call is uncertain, as TRBJ2-7 better fits the DNA end. The CDR3 covers 11 residues. CDR1 is MDHEN, CDR2 SYDVKM, per germline. The CDR3 is CASSQHYEQYF. In DNA form, the CDR3 reads TGTGCCAGCAGCCAACACTACGAGCAGTACTTC.

The chain recombines TRBV5-6 with TRBJ1-2, with unresolved D. The CDR3 runs to 11 residues. Germline loops: CDR1 SGHDT, CDR2 YYEEEE. V lost 1 base and J 14 bases, leaving 12 bases between the germline ends. The CDR3 sequence: CASSLSGERTF. The DNA of the CDR3 is TGTGCCAGCAGCTTGTCTGGCGAGCGAACCTTC.

The chain has TRBV19 and TRBJ1-2; D possibly corresponds to TRBD1 (5 bases). The CDR3 is 13 amino acids. Deletions cut 5 bases from V and 4 bases from J, with 11 bases between. In germline, CDR1 is LNHDA, CDR2 SQIVND (reference sequence). Here the CDR3 DNA reads TGTGCCAGTAGTCAGGACGGGGGCTATGGCTACACCTTC. It codes for CASSQDGGYGYTF.

V is TRBV19 and J is TRBJ1-2; TRBD1 matches 9 bases. The V segment lost 6 bases and the J segment 8 bases; nucleotides outside the gene matches: 13. The CDR3 has 15 amino acids. Looked up from germline, CDR1 is LNHDA and CDR2 is SQIVND (reference sequence). The CDR3 region is CASRGTGTGRSGYTF. In DNA, the CDR3 is TGTGCCAGTAGGGGGACAGGGACGGGTAGAAGCGGCTACACCTTC. Together with reference TRBV19 and TRBJ1-2, the CDR3 gives the full variable domain: DGGITQSPKYLFRKEGQNVTLSCEQNLNHDAMYWYRQDPGQGLRLIYYSQIVNDFQKGDIAEGYSVSREKKESFPLTVTSAQKNPTAFYLCASRGTGTGRSGYTFGSGTRLTVV.

The chain links TRBV9 to TRBJ1-2; 12 bases are a match to TRBD1. Unmatched junction bases numbered 6, after V lost 0 bases and J lost 6 bases. This CDR3 is 16 amino acids long. CDR1 is SGDLS, CDR2 YYNGEE, per germline. The CDR3 sequence is CASSVDWGQGAHGYTF. The CDR3, as DNA: TGTGCCAGCAGCGTAGATTGGGGACAGGGGGCCCATGGCTACACCTTC.

The CDR3 nucleotides are TGTGCCAGCAGCTTAGTGGGCCCCGGAAAGGAGACCCAGTACTTC. It translates to CASSLVGPGKETQYF. V and J are TRBV7-2 and TRBJ2-5; D remains ambiguous. Per the germline V gene, CDR1 is SGHTA and CDR2 is FQGNSA. Trimming left V 1 base short and J 5 bases short, with 14 bases between. The CDR3 length is 15 residues.

The rearrangement links TRBV4-1 to TRBJ2-2; 10 nucleotides agree with TRBD1. Per the germline V gene, CDR1 is MGHRA and CDR2 is YSYEKL. The trim removed 3 bases at V and 9 bases at J, leaving 7 bases unmatched. This CDR3 spans 15 amino acids. CDR3 amino acids: CASSHPTGGLWELFF. In nucleotides, the CDR3 is TGCGCCAGCAGCCACCCGACAGGGGGCCTTTGGGAGCTGTTTTTT.

The CDR3 loop is CASSPAASGSNTGELFF. The DNA of the CDR3 is TGTGCCAGCTCACCAGCCGCCAGCGGGTCGAACACCGGGGAGCTGTTTTTT. The rearrangement links TRBV18 to TRBJ2-2, with D possibly matching TRBD2 (6 bases). Germline V CDR1 and CDR2: KGHSH, LQKENI. V was shortened by 2 bases and J by 0 bases, with 13 bases between the two germline ends. The CDR3 runs to 17 residues.

This clone came up once. J is TRBJ1-2 and V is TRBV7-2; 11 bases agree with TRBD1. Germline assignment: CDR1 SGHTA and CDR2 FQGNSA. V shed 5 bases and J 7 bases; nucleotides not matched to a gene: 6. This CDR3 contains 14 residues. CDR3 protein: CASSLGQGAGGYTF. The CDR3 nucleotides are TGTGCCAGCAGCCTAGGACAGGGGGCAGGTGGCTACACCTTC. Full variable domain (missing parts from reference TRBV7-2 and TRBJ1-2): GAGVSQSPSNKVTEKGKDVELRCDPISGHTALYWYRQSLGQGLEFLIYFQGNSAPDKSGLPSDRFSAERTGGSVSTLTIQRTQQEDSAVYLCASSLGQGAGGYTFGSGTRLTVV.

CDR3 amino acids: CARGDRAYEQYF. DNA of the CDR3: TGTGCCCGAGGGGACAGAGCCTACGAGCAGTACTTC. The chain employs TRBV2 and TRBJ2-7; 7 bases match TRBD1. CDR1 and CDR2 from the germline V gene are SNHLY and FYNNEI. The CDR3 length is 12 residues. The J segment lost 2 bases and the V segment lost 11 bases, leaving 6 bases of the junction unmatched.

The V and J genes are TRBV7-2 and TRBJ2-1; 9 bases are shared with TRBD1. Trimming cost V 5 bases and J 3 bases; bases outside gene matches: 5. CDR1 SGHTA and CDR2 FQGNSA come from the germline V gene. This CDR3 region has 15 residues. CDR3 amino acids: CASSRQGGVYNEQFF. CDR3 nucleotide sequence: TGTGCCAGCAGCCGACAGGGGGGAGTCTACAATGAGCAGTTCTTC.

This rearrangement joins TRBV28 to TRBJ1-5, with 12 positions matching TRBD1. There are 15 residues in the CDR3. The germline V gene has CDR1 MDHEN and CDR2 SYDVKM. After removal of 6 bases from V and 7 bases from J, the junction contained 7 bases not matched to a gene. The CDR3 region is CASSPGTGGEQPQHF. CDR3 nucleotides: TGTGCCAGCAGCCCCGGGACAGGGGGCGAGCAGCCCCAGCATTTT.

This clone has just a few counts. The V and J genes are TRBV6-6 and TRBJ1-2; D may be TRBD1 (5 bases). V gave up 2 bases and J gave up 6 bases, with 13 bases separating them. CDR1 is MNHNY, CDR2 SVGAGI, per germline (reference sequence). This CDR3 has 14 amino acids. DNA for the CDR3: TGTGCCAGCAGTTACCCAGACAGCACCGATGGCTACACCTTC. This gives the protein CASSYPDSTDGYTF.

V gene TRBV5-1 combines with J gene TRBJ1-5, with a possible D match to TRBD1 (5 bases). Per germline, CDR1 SGHRS and CDR2 YFSETQ. This CDR3 is 14 amino acids long. Trimming pared 0 bases from V and 3 bases from J, leaving 7 bases between. CDR3 in DNA: TGCGCCAGCAGCTTGGGACAGTCCAATCAGCCCCAGCATTTT. It specifies CASSLGQSNQPQHF.

The rearrangement uses TRBV19 and TRBJ2-7; D may be TRBD2 (6 bases). Trimming removed 1 base from V and 0 bases from J, with 7 bases in between. Germline loops: CDR1 LNHDA, CDR2 SQIVND (reference sequence). The CDR3 is 14 residues long. The CDR3, as DNA: TGTGCCAGTAGTATAGTGACTAGCTCCTACGAGCAGTACTTC. Translated: CASSIVTSSYEQYF.